The sequence of this T cell receptor beta chain was determined in a study of T-cell reconstitution after alpha-beta-depleted transplantation in children. Overall study findings and caveats: There were some patients whose high TCRbeta diversity at day 60 came from surviving recipient T cells and thymic progenitors. Fresh T-cell production supplied most of the T-cell counts and diversity seen one year after transplant. Several hundred expanded graft clones reportedly gave rise to the alpha-beta T cells present about two months after transplant.

Per germline, CDR1 SGHVS and CDR2 FNYEAQ. This CDR3 is 17 amino acids long. J was trimmed by 6 bases and V by 5 bases; bases with no gene match: 16. This clonotype has just a few counts. The antigen is unknown. Preparing the TCRbeta library involved the use of unique molecular identifiers. Each CDR3 protein gets one entry after TCRdb re-called the PCR reads with MiXCR. The table shows fewer than 1 million distinct CDR3 sequences, with approximately 15% occurring only once. This receptor was taken from a male patient younger than 18 who had a stem cell transplant for acute lymphoblastic leukemia, so the T cells may come from the graft donor. The source material was PBMCs, mostly from graft donor cells, sampled 360 days after TCRalphabeta/CD19-depleted stem cell transplant. The chain links TRBV7-6 to TRBJ2-1; TRBD2 matches 7 bases. CDR3 sequence: CASSASISGGERNEQFF. CDR3 DNA sequence: TGTGCCAGCAGCGCAAGTATAAGTGGGGGGGAACGCAATGAGCAGTTCTTC.